The entry below gives a single TCR beta chain sequence along with its context. The assay was immunoSEQ multiplex PCR, and TCRdb's table has in-frame clones only and misses some. The sample includes some 80,000 clones, more than 80% seen only once; the top ten take approximately 5%. This sample is drawn from a study of OX40 agonist ivuxolimab in advanced cancers. Study context: Ivuxolimab, which patients received intravenously every 2 weeks, was dosed at 0.01 to 10 mg/kg. Averaging about 60 years in age, with a range of about 23 to 79, the cohort was approximately 83% male. Among those treated, three patients had partial responses, one with hepatocellular carcinoma and two with cutaneous melanoma.

Trimming took off 5 bases at V and 8 bases at J, with 22 bases between the two ends. The CDR3 contains 16 residues. CDR1 and CDR2 (germline): SGHTA, FQGNSA. Prior autoimmune disease or systemic immunosuppression barred patients. The chain recombines TRBV7-2 with TRBJ2-1; D not certain. The clonotype comes from an adult with an advanced solid tumor such as melanoma, head and neck, liver or kidney cancer. The specimen was CD4+ or CD8+ T cells sorted from blood, collected in a trial of the OX40 agonist ivuxolimab. The CDR3 region is CASSPYGSSFVYEQFF. The CDR3 bases are TGTGCCAGCAGCCCCTATGGGTCGAGCTTTGTCTATGAGCAGTTCTTC. The complete variable domain, with remaining parts taken from reference TRBV7-2 and TRBJ2-1, reads GAGVSQSPSNKVTEKGKDVELRCDPISGHTALYWYRQSLGQGLEFLIYFQGNSAPDKSGLPSDRFSAERTGGSVSTLTIQRTQQEDSAVYLCASSPYGSSFVYEQFFGPGTRLTVL.